This T cell receptor beta chain was obtained from a study of identifying expanded T cells in peripheral blood. Broader study findings: Variance in clone template counts between approximately two-week samples significantly increased with total template count across all healthy donors.

TCRdb keeps only in-frame clones here, not all; method: immunoSEQ multiplex PCR. The profile shows around 94,000 clones, 88% of them singletons. As concerns this clone: Antigen: not known.

Material for sequencing was blood. The receptor comes from a person aged 18 to 69 in good health.

In nucleotides, the CDR3 is TGTGCCAGCAGAACGGGGACTCAGGCCTCCTACGAGCAGTACTTC. Protein sequence: CASRTGTQASYEQYF. The chain employs TRBV6-5 and TRBJ2-7, with a weak D call TRBD2 (6 bases). The CDR3 covers 15 residues. The germline V gene has CDR1 MNHEY and CDR2 SVGAGI. Trimming cost V 6 bases and J 0 bases, with 15 bases left between them.